One T cell receptor beta chain is described in this entry. Antigen unknown. The TCR library protocol attached unique molecular identifiers to the individual cDNA molecules. TCRdb re-called the 5' RACE reads with MiXCR, one entry per CDR3 protein. The table has tens of thousands of distinct CDR3 sequences, 6% to 7% seen once. CDR3 length equals 12 residues. CDR1 and CDR2 from the germline V gene are WSHSY and SAAADI. V was trimmed by 2 bases and J by 5 bases, leaving 6 bases between them. These data belong to a study of early T cells in non-severe SARS-CoV-2 infection. Study conclusions and caveats: VDJdb-based annotation leaned toward anti-spike CD8 responses and missed private and CD4 specificities.

The V call is TRBV10-2, the J call TRBJ1-1; D perhaps matches TRBD1 (5 bases). The sample comprised whole blood. This TCR derives from an adult who was a healthcare worker with PCR-confirmed SARS-CoV-2 infection or an uninfected control (not recorded which). CDR3 in amino acids: CASSEGGTEAFF. The CDR3 DNA is TGCGCCAGCAGTGAGGGGGGTACTGAAGCTTTCTTT.